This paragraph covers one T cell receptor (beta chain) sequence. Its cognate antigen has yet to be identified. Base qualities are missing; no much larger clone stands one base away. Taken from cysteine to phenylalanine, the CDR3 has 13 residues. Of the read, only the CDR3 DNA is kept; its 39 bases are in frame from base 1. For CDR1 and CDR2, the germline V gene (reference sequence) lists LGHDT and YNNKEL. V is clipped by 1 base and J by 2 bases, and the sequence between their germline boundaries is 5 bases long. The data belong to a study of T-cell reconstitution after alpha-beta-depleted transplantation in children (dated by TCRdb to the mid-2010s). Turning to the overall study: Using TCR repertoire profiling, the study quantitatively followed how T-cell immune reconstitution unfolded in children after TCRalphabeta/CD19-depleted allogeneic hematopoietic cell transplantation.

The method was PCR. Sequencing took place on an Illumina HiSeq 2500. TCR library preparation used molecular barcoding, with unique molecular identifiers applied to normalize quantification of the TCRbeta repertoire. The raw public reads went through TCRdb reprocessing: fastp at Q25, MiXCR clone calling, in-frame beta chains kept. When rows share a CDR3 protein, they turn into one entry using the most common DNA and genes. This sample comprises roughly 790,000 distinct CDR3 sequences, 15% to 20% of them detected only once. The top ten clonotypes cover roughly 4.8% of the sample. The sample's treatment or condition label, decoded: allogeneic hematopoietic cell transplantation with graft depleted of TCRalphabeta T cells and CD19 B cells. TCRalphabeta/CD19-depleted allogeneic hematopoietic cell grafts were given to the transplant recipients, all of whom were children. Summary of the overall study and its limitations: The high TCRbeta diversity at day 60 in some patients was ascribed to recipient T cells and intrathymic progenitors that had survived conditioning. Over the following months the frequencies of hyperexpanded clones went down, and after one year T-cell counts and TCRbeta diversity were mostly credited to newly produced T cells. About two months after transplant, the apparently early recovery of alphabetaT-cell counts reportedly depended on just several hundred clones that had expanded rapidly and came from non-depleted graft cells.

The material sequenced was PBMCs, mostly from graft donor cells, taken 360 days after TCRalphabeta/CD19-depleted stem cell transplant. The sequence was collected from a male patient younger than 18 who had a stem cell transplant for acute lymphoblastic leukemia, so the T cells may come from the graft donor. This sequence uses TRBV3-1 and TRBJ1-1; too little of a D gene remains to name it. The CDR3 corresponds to CASSQVINTEAFF. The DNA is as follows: TGTGCCAGCAGCCAAGTTATAAACACTGAAGCTTTCTTT.